This section outlines one TCR beta chain sequence together with its context. Assay used: immunoSEQ multiplex PCR; TCRdb lists only in-frame clones, some missing. The sample contains about 200,000 clones, less than 85% of which appear only once. This sample is part of a study of blood T cell repertoires in COVID-19. The germline V gene has CDR1 MDHEN and CDR2 SYDVKM. The CDR3 length is 15 residues. V was clipped by 6 bases and J by 1 base; unmatched bases: 5. The clonotype comes from a woman aged 70-85 years with acute or convalescent COVID-19. The chain uses TRBV28 and TRBJ2-2; 7 bases are a match to TRBD1. Sequenced sample: peripheral blood. The CDR3 region has the DNA TGTGCCAGCAGAAAACAGGGGCTGAACACCGGGGAGCTGTTTTTT. Translating gives CASRKQGLNTGELFF.